The 30 T cell receptor beta chains reported below all come from one sample, sequenced in a study of shared clonotypes between healthy human individuals. The naive CD8 subset, CD45RO-negative cells positively selected for CCR7, excluded terminally differentiated effector memory CD45RA+ cells. TCRdb's copy holds only in-frame clones and misses some; the assay was immunoSEQ multiplex PCR. The sample includes a few million clones, roughly 95% of them seen just once. Source material: naive CD8+ T cells from PBMCs. These receptors all stem from a man younger than 30 in good health. Some clones in this sample may be carry-over from other donors' samples.

The genes are TRBV6-1 and TRBJ2-7; D call uncertain. V was cut by 6 bases and J by 4 bases, with 10 bases left in between. The CDR3 is 12 amino acids. Germline V gene sequence: CDR1 MNHNS, CDR2 SASEGT. The CDR3, as DNA: TGTGCCAGCAGGAAGACACCTTACGAGCAGTACTTC. As protein: CASRKTPYEQYF.

J is TRBJ1-4 and V is TRBV28; D is perhaps TRBD1 (5 bases). Trimming removed 3 bases from V and 4 bases from J, with 12 bases in between. CDR3 length: 15 amino acids. Germline V lookup: CDR1 MDHEN, CDR2 SYDVKM. The DNA of the CDR3 is TGTGCCAGCAGTTTTGGGGGGTTCATTAATGAAAAACTGTTTTTT. Translating it yields CASSFGGFINEKLFF.

This chain uses TRBV5-1 with TRBJ2-1; D is unresolved. CDR3 length: 15 residues. CDR1 is SGHRS and CDR2 is YFSETQ in the germline V gene. Trimming removed 4 bases at V and 3 bases at J, with 14 bases between. In DNA, the CDR3 is TGCGCCAGCAGCCTGGCTAATGGCAGCTACAATGAGCAGTTCTTC. Translation gives CASSLANGSYNEQFF.

This chain joins TRBV13 and TRBJ1-4, with a tentative D call TRBD1 (6 bases). The CDR3 runs 13 residues. Trimming shortened V by 5 bases and J by 8 bases, and 12 bases separated the two germline ends. Germline-derived CDR1 and CDR2 are PRHDT and FYEKMQ (reference sequence). CDR3 residues: CASSPRGGEKLFF. CDR3 nucleotide sequence: TGTGCCAGCAGCCCCAGGGGAGGAGAAAAACTGTTTTTT. Using reference TRBV13 and TRBJ1-4 for the parts outside the CDR3, the full variable domain is AAGVIQSPRHLIKEKRETATLKCYPIPRHDTVYWYQQGPGQDPQFLISFYEKMQSDKGSIPDRFSAQQFSDYHSELNMSSLELGDSALYFCASSPRGGEKLFFGSGTQLSVL.

The gene calls are TRBV11-2 and TRBJ1-1; D not certain. Trimming removed 2 bases at V and 7 bases at J, with 11 bases between. The CDR3 totals 13 residues. Germline loops: CDR1 SGHAT, CDR2 FQNNGV. Here the CDR3 DNA reads TGTGCCAGCAGCTTAAGGCCAGAAAGTGAAGCTTTCTTT. Translation: CASSLRPESEAFF.

This chain connects TRBV19 to TRBJ1-5, with D uncertain. The CDR3 totals 14 residues. Germline assignment: CDR1 LNHDA and CDR2 SQIVND (reference sequence). The V end lost 2 bases, the J end lost 2 bases, and 7 bases lay between the germline ends. CDR3 sequence reads: CASSIISGNQPQHF. CDR3 coding DNA: TGTGCCAGTAGTATAATTTCAGGCAATCAGCCCCAGCATTTT.

The chain links TRBV14 to TRBJ1-1, with D hard to call. This CDR3 is 14 amino acids long. Between the trimmed V and J ends, which lost 1 base and 7 bases, there was a span of 13 bases. Germline loops: CDR1 SGHDN, CDR2 FVKESK. In nucleotides, the CDR3 is TGTGCCAGCAGCCAAGTGGCGGCGTTCCATGAAGCTTTCTTT. Residues: CASSQVAAFHEAFF.

This clone occurred a few times. The chain has TRBV30 and TRBJ1-4; the D gene is possibly TRBD1 (5 bases). This CDR3 spans 13 amino acids. V gave up 3 bases and J gave up 4 bases, with 9 bases separating them. CDR1 is GTSNPN, CDR2 SVGIG, per germline (reference sequence). The CDR3 reads CAWRPDINEKLFF. The CDR3 DNA sequence: TGTGCCTGGAGGCCGGACATTAATGAAAAACTGTTTTTT.

This clone has just one count. This sample includes further DNA sequences coding for the same CDR3. The J gene is TRBJ1-5, the V gene TRBV5-6; 7 bases align to TRBD1. CDR1 SGHDT and CDR2 YYEEEE come from the germline V gene. The J segment lost 7 bases and the V segment lost 4 bases, leaving 2 bases of the junction unmatched. The length of the CDR3 is 12 residues. The CDR3 nucleotides are TGTGCCAGCAGCCAGGGGGGCCAGCCCCAGCATTTT. As protein: CASSQGGQPQHF.

On this clone itself: Within the sample, other DNA sequences also encode this same CDR3. The J gene is TRBJ2-5, the V gene TRBV11-2, with TRBD2 as a possible D gene (5 bases). This CDR3 region has 15 residues. V shed 1 base and J shed 5 bases, with 14 bases lying between them. In germline, CDR1 is SGHAT, CDR2 FQNNGV. CDR3 DNA: TGTGCCAGCAGCTTAGGGGGTGGGAGTGGTGAGACCCAGTACTTC. This sequence encodes CASSLGGGSGETQYF. Drawing the rest from reference TRBV11-2 and TRBJ2-5, the complete variable domain is EAGVAQSPRYKIIEKRQSVAFWCNPISGHATLYWYQQILGQGPKLLIQFQNNGVVDDSQLPKDRFSAERLKGVDSTLKIQPAKLEDSAVYLCASSLGGGSGETQYFGPGTRLLVL.

The chain combines TRBV4-3 with TRBJ2-5, with a tentative D call TRBD2 (6 bases). TRBJ2-7 matches the DNA end more closely, so the J call is doubtful. This CDR3 region has 14 residues. Germline V gene data show CDR1 as LGHNA and CDR2 as YSLEER. In DNA, the CDR3 is TGCGCCAGCGGCTTAGGGCTAGCGAACTACGAGCAGTACTTC. Translating it yields CASGLGLANYEQYF.

V is TRBV27 and J is TRBJ2-1; 8 bases map to TRBD2. V lost 2 bases, J lost 9 bases, and 12 bases stayed unmatched. The length of the CDR3 is 16 residues. CDR1 is MNHEY and CDR2 is SMNVEV in the germline V gene (reference sequence). The DNA for the CDR3 is TGTGCCAGCAGTTTACCCTTGGCGGGAGGCCAAGGTGAGCAGTTCTTC. This codes for CASSLPLAGGQGEQFF.

The chain joins TRBV28 to TRBJ2-7; D tentatively reads TRBD1 or TRBD2 (6 bases each). Germline lookup yields CDR1 MDHEN and CDR2 SYDVKM. This CDR3 has 11 amino acids. The V gene lost 6 bases and the J gene lost 6 bases, with 9 bases spanning the gap. The CDR3 region has the DNA TGTGCCAGCAGCTCGGGGGCCGAGCAGTACTTC. Amino acids: CASSSGAEQYF.

The table lists this clone with a count of one. The chain has TRBV7-9 and TRBJ2-5; tentatively, D is TRBD1 (5 bases). This CDR3 has 14 amino acids. Germline lookup yields CDR1 SEHNR and CDR2 FQNEAQ (reference sequence). Trimming cost V 5 bases and J 0 bases, with 10 bases left between them. The CDR3 nucleotides are TGTGCCAGCAGCAGGGGCCAGTACCAAGAGACCCAGTACTTC. It specifies CASSRGQYQETQYF.

The genes are TRBV7-9 and TRBJ2-1; TRBD1 agrees at 12 bases. The length of the CDR3 is 15 residues. V was pared by 5 bases and J by 8 bases, with 7 bases of the junction left unmatched. Germline CDR1 SEHNR, CDR2 FQNEAQ (reference sequence). The CDR3 here is CASSVGTGGTDEQFF. The CDR3 DNA reads TGTGCCAGCAGCGTGGGGACAGGGGGCACGGATGAGCAGTTCTTC.

The V and J genes are TRBV10-3 and TRBJ2-7; D is possibly TRBD2 (5 bases). The CDR3 extends over 14 amino acids. V was trimmed by 0 bases and J by 4 bases, leaving 10 bases between them. Germline CDR1 is ENHRY and CDR2 is SYGVKD. The CDR3 DNA reads as TGTGCCATCAGTGAGTCGGGAGTGGGGTACGAGCAGTACTTC. It codes for CAISESGVGYEQYF.

The rearrangement uses TRBV27 and TRBJ1-5; D not certain. V lost 2 bases, J lost 6 bases, and 14 bases lay in between. The CDR3 has 15 residues. Looked up from germline, CDR1 is MNHEY and CDR2 is SMNVEV (reference sequence). CDR3 sequence (DNA): TGTGCCAGCAGTTTAAGAGGTGCGGCTCGTCAGCCCCAGCATTTT. Protein product: CASSLRGAARQPQHF.

The J gene is TRBJ2-7, the V gene TRBV7-9; D possibly corresponds to TRBD1 (7 bases). The CDR3 is made up of 17 amino acids. The V and J ends lost 7 bases and 2 bases respectively, with 24 bases between them. CDR1 SEHNR and CDR2 FQNEAQ come from the germline V gene (reference sequence). The DNA of the CDR3 is TGTGCCAGCATAACCTCCGGGCGGGACAGTCTAACCTACGAGCAGTACTTC. It yields the protein CASITSGRDSLTYEQYF. The variable domain in full, with the rest retrieved from reference TRBV7-9 and TRBJ2-7, is DTGVSQNPRHKITKRGQNVTFRCDPISEHNRLYWYRQTLGQGPEFLTYFQNEAQLEKSRLLSDRFSAERPKGSFSTLEIQRTEQGDSAMYLCASITSGRDSLTYEQYFGPGTRLTVT.

The chain recombines TRBV6-5 with TRBJ2-7; 9 nucleotides line up with TRBD1. The CDR3 contains 15 residues. V was pared by 10 bases and J by 2 bases, with 12 bases of the junction left unmatched. Germline V CDR1 and CDR2: MNHEY, SVGAGI. The CDR3, as DNA: TGTGCCACCCGACCGGGACAGGGCGATACCTACGAGCAGTACTTC. Its protein product is CATRPGQGDTYEQYF.

J is TRBJ1-2 and V is TRBV13; 9 nucleotides align to TRBD1. CDR1 PRHDT and CDR2 FYEKMQ come from the germline V gene (reference sequence). J lost 8 bases, V lost 4 bases, and 8 bases had no gene match. The CDR3 is made up of 14 amino acids. The CDR3 DNA follows: TGTGCCAGCAGCTCCGGACAGGGGAAACGGGGCTACACCTTC. Its protein is CASSSGQGKRGYTF.

The count of this clone is one. The rearrangement uses TRBV5-6 and TRBJ1-1; D ambiguous. Trimming pared 2 bases from V and 1 base from J, leaving 6 bases between. This CDR3 is 13 amino acids long. The germline V gene has CDR1 SGHDT and CDR2 YYEEEE. As DNA, the CDR3 is TGTGCCAGCAGCTTCGTTAGGAACACTGAAGCTTTCTTT. It yields the protein CASSFVRNTEAFF. Complete variable domain (other parts from reference TRBV5-6 and TRBJ1-1): DAGVTQSPTHLIKTRGQQVTLRCSPKSGHDTVSWYQQALGQGPQFIFQYYEEEERQRGNFPDRFSGHQFPNYSSELNVNALLLGDSALYLCASSFVRNTEAFFGQGTRLTVV.

CDR3 sequence: CASSLSKTSAYEQYF. In DNA, the CDR3 is TGTGCCAGCAGTTTATCGAAGACCAGCGCCTACGAGCAGTACTTC. This chain links TRBV27 with TRBJ2-7; D not certain. This CDR3 has 15 residues. V gave up 0 bases and J gave up 2 bases, with 11 bases separating them. Looked up from germline, CDR1 is MNHEY and CDR2 is SMNVEV (reference sequence).

This rearrangement joins TRBV9 to TRBJ2-1, with TRBD2 as a possible D gene (6 bases). Germline CDR1 is SGDLS and CDR2 is YYNGEE. Trimming took 4 bases from V and 2 from J, leaving 13 bases between them. This CDR3 comprises 15 residues. This CDR3 is CASSPIAAPYNEQFF. DNA for the CDR3: TGTGCCAGCAGCCCTATAGCGGCCCCCTACAATGAGCAGTTCTTC. The full variable domain, with the rest looked up from reference TRBV9 and TRBJ2-1, is DSGVTQTPKHLITATGQRVTLRCSPRSGDLSVYWYQQSLDQGLQFLIQYYNGEERAKGNILERFSAQQFPDLHSELNLSSLELGDSALYFCASSPIAAPYNEQFFGPGTRLTVL.

The rearrangement links TRBV27 to TRBJ2-1; D gene unclear. V was clipped by 3 bases and J by 2 bases, with 8 bases between them. The CDR3 is 14 amino acids. Germline values: CDR1 MNHEY, CDR2 SMNVEV (reference sequence). In nucleotides, the CDR3 is TGTGCCAGCAGTTTGAGACCCCCCTACAATGAGCAGTTCTTC. It translates to CASSLRPPYNEQFF.

The chain joins TRBV6-5 to TRBJ2-1; 8 nucleotides line up with TRBD2. V lost 6 bases and J lost 7; bases outside the gene matches: 11. CDR1 MNHEY and CDR2 SVGAGI come from the germline V gene. The CDR3 extends over 15 amino acids. CDR3 amino acids: CASSPPGGPRNEQFF. The CDR3 DNA follows: TGTGCCAGCAGCCCCCCGGGGGGGCCAAGGAATGAGCAGTTCTTC.

The CDR3 bases are TGTGCCAGTAGTATACTGGTCACAGATACGCAGTATTTT. Translated, it gives CASSILVTDTQYF. V is TRBV19 and J is TRBJ2-3; D remains ambiguous. V dropped 2 bases and J dropped 2 bases, with 5 bases sitting between them. CDR1 LNHDA and CDR2 SQIVND come from the germline V gene (reference sequence). The CDR3 sequence is 13 residues long. The full variable domain, in which reference TRBV19 and TRBJ2-3 provide the parts outside the CDR3, is DGGITQSPKYLFRKEGQNVTLSCEQNLNHDAMYWYRQDPGQGLRLIYYSQIVNDFQKGDIAEGYSVSREKKESFPLTVTSAQKNPTAFYLCASSILVTDTQYFGPGTRLTVL.

This chain connects TRBV25-1 to TRBJ2-1, with D possibly TRBD1 on 5 matching bases. CDR3 size: 12 residues. V was cut by 5 bases and J by 7 bases, with 9 bases left in between. The germline gives CDR1 MGHDK, CDR2 SYGVNS. In DNA, the CDR3 is TGTGCCAGCAGTCAGGGTAGGAATGAGCAGTTCTTC. This encodes CASSQGRNEQFF.

The gene calls are TRBV27 and TRBJ2-2, with TRBD2 matching over 8 bases. CDR1 MNHEY and CDR2 SMNVEV come from the germline V gene (reference sequence). The CDR3 spans 16 residues. With 6 bases clipped from V and 0 bases from J, the junction kept 6 bases outside the gene matches. The CDR3 region is CASRRRLAPNTGELFF. CDR3 DNA: TGTGCCAGCAGGCGAAGACTAGCGCCGAACACCGGGGAGCTGTTTTTT.

V and J are TRBV7-6 and TRBJ2-7; perhaps TRBD1 as D (7 bases). The CDR3 contains 16 residues. The V end lost 5 bases, the J end lost 6 bases, and 23 bases lay between the germline ends. The germline V gene encodes CDR1 SGHVS and CDR2 FNYEAQ. The CDR3 region has the DNA TGTGCCAGCAGCCCAGTTGGAGGGGGCTCTAGAGGCGAGCAGTACTTC. Its translation is CASSPVGGGSRGEQYF.

V usage is TRBV6-5 and J usage is TRBJ2-3, with TRBD2 matching over 7 bases. Trimming cost V 6 bases and J 0 bases; bases outside gene matches: 6. Germline CDR1 MNHEY, CDR2 SVGAGI. The CDR3 length is 15 residues. CDR3 coding DNA: TGTGCCAGCAGCCCTACTAGCGAAAGCACAGATACGCAGTATTTT. Amino acid sequence: CASSPTSESTDTQYF.